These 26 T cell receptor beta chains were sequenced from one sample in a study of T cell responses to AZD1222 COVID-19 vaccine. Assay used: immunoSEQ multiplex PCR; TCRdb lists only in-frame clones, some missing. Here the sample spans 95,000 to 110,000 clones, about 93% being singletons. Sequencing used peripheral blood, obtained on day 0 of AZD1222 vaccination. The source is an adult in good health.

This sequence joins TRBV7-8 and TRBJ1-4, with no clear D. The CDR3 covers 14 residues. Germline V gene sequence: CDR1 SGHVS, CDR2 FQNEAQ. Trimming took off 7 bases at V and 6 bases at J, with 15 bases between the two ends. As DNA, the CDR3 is TGTGCCAGCACCTCCCTCCGGAGCCATGAAAAACTGTTTTTT. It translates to CASTSLRSHEKLFF.

CDR3 sequence reads: CAISSSANYQETQYF. The DNA of the CDR3 is TGTGCCATCAGTTCTAGCGCTAATTACCAAGAGACCCAGTACTTC. This chain links TRBV10-3 with TRBJ2-5, with D possibly being TRBD2 (6 bases). The CDR3 is 15 residues long. The V end lost 5 bases, the J end lost 0 bases, and 13 bases lay between the germline ends. The germline CDR1 and CDR2 sequences are ENHRY and SYGVKD.

For the CDR3, the DNA is TGTGCCAGCACTCTCTATAGGGCGGGGAACACTGAAGCTTTCTTT. Amino acids: CASTLYRAGNTEAFF. The chain couples TRBV6-5 to TRBJ1-1; D gene unclear. Germline V gene data show CDR1 as MNHEY and CDR2 as SVGAGI. Trimming took off 7 bases at V and 1 base at J, with 16 bases between the two ends. The CDR3 spans 15 residues.

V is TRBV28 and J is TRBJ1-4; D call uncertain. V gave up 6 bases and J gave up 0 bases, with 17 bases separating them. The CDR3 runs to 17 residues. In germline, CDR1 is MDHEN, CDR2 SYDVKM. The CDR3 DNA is TGTGCCAGCAGACTCGGGTTTGGTCAGGCAACTAATGAAAAACTGTTTTTT. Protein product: CASRLGFGQATNEKLFF.

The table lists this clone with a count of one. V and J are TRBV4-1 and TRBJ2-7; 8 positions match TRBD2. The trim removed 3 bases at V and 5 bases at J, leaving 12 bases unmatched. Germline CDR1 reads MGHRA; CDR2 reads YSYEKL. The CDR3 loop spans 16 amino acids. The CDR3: CASSQSIFGGEDEQYF. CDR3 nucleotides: TGCGCCAGCAGCCAGAGCATATTCGGGGGGGAGGACGAGCAGTACTTC.

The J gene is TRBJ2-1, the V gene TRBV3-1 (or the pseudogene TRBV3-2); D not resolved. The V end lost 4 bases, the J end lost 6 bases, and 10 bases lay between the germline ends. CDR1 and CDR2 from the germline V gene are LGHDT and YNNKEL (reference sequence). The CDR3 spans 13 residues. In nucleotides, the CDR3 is TGTGCCAGCAGCCGCCGTGCACTCAATGAGCAGTTCTTC. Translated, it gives CASSRRALNEQFF.

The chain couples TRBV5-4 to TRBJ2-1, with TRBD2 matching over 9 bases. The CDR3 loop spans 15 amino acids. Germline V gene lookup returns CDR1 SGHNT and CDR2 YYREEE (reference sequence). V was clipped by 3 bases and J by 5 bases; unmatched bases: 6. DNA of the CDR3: TGTGCCAGCAGCTGGGGAGCGGGAGGACACAATGAGCAGTTCTTC. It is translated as CASSWGAGGHNEQFF.

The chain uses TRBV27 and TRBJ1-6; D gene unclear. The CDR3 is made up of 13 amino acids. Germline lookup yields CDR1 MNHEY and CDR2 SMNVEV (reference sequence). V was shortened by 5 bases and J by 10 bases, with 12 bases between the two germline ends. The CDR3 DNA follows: TGTGCCAGCAGTCGTCTCAGGAAATCACCCCTCCACTTT. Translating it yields CASSRLRKSPLHF.

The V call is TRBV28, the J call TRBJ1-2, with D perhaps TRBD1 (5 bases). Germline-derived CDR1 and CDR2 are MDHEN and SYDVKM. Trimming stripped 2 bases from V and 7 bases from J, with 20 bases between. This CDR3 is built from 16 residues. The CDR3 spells CASSLRNRGRAGGYTF. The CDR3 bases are TGTGCCAGCAGTTTAAGGAATCGAGGCAGGGCCGGTGGCTACACCTTC.

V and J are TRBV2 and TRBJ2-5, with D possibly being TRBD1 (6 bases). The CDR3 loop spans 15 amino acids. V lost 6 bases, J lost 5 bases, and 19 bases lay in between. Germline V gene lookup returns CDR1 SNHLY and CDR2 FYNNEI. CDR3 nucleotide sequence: TGTGCCAGCAGGGCTAAACGATCCACAGGGGAGACCCAGTACTTC. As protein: CASRAKRSTGETQYF. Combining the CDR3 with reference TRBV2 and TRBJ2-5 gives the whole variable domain EPEVTQTPSHQVTQMGQEVILRCVPISNHLYFYWYRQILGQKVEFLVSFYNNEISEKSEIFDDQFSVERPDGSNFTLKIRSTKLEDSAMYFCASRAKRSTGETQYFGPGTRLLVL.

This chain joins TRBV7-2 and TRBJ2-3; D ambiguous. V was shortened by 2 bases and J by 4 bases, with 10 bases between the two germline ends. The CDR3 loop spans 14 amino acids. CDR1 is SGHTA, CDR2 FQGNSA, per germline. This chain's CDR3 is CASSLYRRADTQYF. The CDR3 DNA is TGTGCCAGCAGCTTATATCGTCGTGCAGATACGCAGTATTTT.

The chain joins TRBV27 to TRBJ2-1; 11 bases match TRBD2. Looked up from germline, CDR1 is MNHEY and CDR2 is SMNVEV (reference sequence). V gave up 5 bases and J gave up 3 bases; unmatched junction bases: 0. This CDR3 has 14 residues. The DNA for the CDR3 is TGTGCCAGCAGTGGGACTAGCGGCTACAATGAGCAGTTCTTC. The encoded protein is CASSGTSGYNEQFF.

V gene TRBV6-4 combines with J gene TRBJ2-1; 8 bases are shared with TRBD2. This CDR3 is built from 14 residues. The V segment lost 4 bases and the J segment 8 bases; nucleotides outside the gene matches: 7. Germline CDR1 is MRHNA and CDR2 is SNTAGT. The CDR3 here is CASSASTGGDEQFF. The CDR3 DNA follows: TGTGCCAGCAGTGCAAGCACGGGGGGGGATGAGCAGTTCTTC.

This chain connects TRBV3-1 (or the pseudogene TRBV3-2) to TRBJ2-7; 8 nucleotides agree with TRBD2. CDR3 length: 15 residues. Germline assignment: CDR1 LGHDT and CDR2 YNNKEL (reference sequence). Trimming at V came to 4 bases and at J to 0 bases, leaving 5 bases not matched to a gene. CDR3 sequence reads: CASSPETSASYEQYF. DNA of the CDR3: TGTGCCAGCAGCCCCGAGACTAGCGCCTCCTACGAGCAGTACTTC.

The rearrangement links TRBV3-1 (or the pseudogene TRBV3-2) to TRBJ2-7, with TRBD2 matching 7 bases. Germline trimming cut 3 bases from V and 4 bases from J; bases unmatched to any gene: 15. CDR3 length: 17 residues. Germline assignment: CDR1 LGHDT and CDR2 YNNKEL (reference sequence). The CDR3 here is CASSHGVQGASGYEQYF. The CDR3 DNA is TGTGCCAGCAGCCATGGAGTCCAAGGGGCTAGCGGATACGAGCAGTACTTC.

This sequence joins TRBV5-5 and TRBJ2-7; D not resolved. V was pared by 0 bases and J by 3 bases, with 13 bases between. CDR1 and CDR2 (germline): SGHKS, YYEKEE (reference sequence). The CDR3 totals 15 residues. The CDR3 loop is CASSLEEVGNYEQYF. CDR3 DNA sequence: TGTGCCAGCAGCTTGGAAGAAGTAGGCAACTACGAGCAGTACTTC.

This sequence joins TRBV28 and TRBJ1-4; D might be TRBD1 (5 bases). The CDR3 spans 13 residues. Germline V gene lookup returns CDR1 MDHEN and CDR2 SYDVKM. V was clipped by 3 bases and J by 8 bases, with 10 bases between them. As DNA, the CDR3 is TGTGCCAGCAGTTTCAGGGTAGGCGAAAAACTGTTTTTT. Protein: CASSFRVGEKLFF. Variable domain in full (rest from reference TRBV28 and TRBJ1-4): DVKVTQSSRYLVKRTGEKVFLECVQDMDHENMFWYRQDPGLGLRLIYFSYDVKMKEKGDIPEGYSVSREKKERFSLILESASTNQTSMYLCASSFRVGEKLFFGSGTQLSVL.

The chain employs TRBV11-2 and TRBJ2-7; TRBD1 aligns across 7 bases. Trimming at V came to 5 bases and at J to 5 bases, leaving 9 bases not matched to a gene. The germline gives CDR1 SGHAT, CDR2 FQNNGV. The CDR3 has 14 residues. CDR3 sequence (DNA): TGTGCCAGCAGCCTTTGGACAGGTGGTGACGAGCAGTACTTC. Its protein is CASSLWTGGDEQYF.

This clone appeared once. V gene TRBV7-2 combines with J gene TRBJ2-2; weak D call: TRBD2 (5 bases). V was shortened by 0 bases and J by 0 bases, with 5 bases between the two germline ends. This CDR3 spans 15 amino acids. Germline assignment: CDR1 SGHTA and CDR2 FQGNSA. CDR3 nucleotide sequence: TGTGCCAGCAGCTTAGCGCGGGCGAACACCGGGGAGCTGTTTTTT. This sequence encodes CASSLARANTGELFF. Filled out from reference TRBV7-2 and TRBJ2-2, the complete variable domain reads GAGVSQSPSNKVTEKGKDVELRCDPISGHTALYWYRQSLGQGLEFLIYFQGNSAPDKSGLPSDRFSAERTGGSVSTLTIQRTQQEDSAVYLCASSLARANTGELFFGEGSRLTVL.

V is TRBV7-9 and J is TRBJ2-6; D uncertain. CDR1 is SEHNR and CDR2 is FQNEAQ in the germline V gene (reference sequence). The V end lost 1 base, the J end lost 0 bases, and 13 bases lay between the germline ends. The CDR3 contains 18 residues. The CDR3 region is CASSLVGRVGSGANVLTF. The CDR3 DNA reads TGTGCCAGCAGCTTAGTAGGCCGGGTGGGCTCTGGGGCCAACGTCCTGACTTTC.

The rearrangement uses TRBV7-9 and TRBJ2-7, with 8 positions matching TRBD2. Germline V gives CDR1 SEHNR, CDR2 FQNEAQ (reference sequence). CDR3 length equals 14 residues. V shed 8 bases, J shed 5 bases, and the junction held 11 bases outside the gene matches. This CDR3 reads CASGFGLAGDEQYF. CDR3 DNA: TGTGCCAGCGGATTTGGACTAGCCGGCGACGAGCAGTACTTC.

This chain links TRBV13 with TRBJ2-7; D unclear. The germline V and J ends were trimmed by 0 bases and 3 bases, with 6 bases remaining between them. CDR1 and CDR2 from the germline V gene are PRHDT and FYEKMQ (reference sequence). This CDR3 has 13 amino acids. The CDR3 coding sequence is TGTGCCAGCAGCTTAGGCCAGGACTACGAGCAGTACTTC. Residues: CASSLGQDYEQYF.

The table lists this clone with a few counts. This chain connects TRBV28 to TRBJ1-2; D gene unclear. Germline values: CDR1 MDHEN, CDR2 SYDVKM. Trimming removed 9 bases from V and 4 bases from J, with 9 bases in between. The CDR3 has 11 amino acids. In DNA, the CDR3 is TGTGCCAGTTCTAGTCGCTATGGCTACACCTTC. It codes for CASSSRYGYTF.

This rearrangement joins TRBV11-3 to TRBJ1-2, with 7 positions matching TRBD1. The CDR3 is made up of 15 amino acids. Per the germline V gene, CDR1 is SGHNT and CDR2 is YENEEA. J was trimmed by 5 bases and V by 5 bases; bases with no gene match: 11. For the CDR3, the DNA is TGTGCCAGCAGCCCCAGACAGGGTGACTCTTATGGCTACACCTTC. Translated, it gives CASSPRQGDSYGYTF. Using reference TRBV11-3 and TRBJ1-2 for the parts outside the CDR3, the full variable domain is EAGVVQSPRYKIIEKKQPVAFWCNPISGHNTLYWYLQNLGQGPELLIRYENEEAVDDSQLPKDRFSAERLKGVDSTLKIQPAELGDSAVYLCASSPRQGDSYGYTFGSGTRLTVV.

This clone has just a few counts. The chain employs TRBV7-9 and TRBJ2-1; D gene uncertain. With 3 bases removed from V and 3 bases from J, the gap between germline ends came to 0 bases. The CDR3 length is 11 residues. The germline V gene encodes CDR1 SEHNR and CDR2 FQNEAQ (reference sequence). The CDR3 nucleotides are TGTGCCAGCAGCTTCTACAATGAGCAGTTCTTC. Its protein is CASSFYNEQFF.

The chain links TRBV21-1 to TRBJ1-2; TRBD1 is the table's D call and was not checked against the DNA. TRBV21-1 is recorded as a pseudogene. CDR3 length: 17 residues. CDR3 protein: CASSKVSGTGHRCGYTF. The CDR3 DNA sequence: TGTGCCAGCAGCAAAGTGTCGGGGACAGGGCATAGGTGTGGCTACACCTTC.